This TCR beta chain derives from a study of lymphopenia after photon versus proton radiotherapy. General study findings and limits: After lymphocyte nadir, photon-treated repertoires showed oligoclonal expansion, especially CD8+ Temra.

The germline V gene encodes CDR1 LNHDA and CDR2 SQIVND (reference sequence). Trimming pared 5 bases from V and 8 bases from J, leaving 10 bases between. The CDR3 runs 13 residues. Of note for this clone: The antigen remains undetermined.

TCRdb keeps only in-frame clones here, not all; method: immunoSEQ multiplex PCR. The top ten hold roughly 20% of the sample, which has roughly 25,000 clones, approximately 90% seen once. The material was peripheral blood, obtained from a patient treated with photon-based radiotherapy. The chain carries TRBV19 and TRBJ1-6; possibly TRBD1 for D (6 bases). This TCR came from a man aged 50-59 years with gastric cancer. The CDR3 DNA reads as TGTGCCAGTAGTCCAAGGACAGATTCACCCCTCCACTTT. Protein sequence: CASSPRTDSPLHF.